This TCR beta chain was captured by sequencing in a study of CD8+ T cells in alopecia areata. Study-level information: For the treated group, dosing was oral tofacitinib at 5 to 10 mg twice daily.

Treatment meaning: oral pan-JAK inhibitor, 5-10 mg twice daily. Both CD4+ and CD8+ T cells were separated by sorting PBMCs. The sequencing template was cDNA reverse transcribed from extracted RNA. Only in-frame clones appear in the TCRdb table, and some are missing; sequencing was by immunoSEQ multiplex PCR. The sample has hundreds of thousands of clones, about two fifths seen once. Only a few counts were recorded for this clone. CDR1 and CDR2 (germline): GTSNPN, SVGIG (reference sequence). Trimming removed 0 bases at V and 9 bases at J, with 7 bases between. The CDR3 totals 11 residues. The V call is TRBV30, the J call TRBJ2-3; D gene uncertain. Sequences were derived from CD4+ T cells sorted from blood, sampled at approximately week 30, from a patient treated with tofacitinib. This receptor was taken from a human donor with alopecia areata. The CDR3 DNA reads TGTGCCTGGAGTGTCGAGTTAACGCAGTATTTT. Residues: CAWSVELTQYF.